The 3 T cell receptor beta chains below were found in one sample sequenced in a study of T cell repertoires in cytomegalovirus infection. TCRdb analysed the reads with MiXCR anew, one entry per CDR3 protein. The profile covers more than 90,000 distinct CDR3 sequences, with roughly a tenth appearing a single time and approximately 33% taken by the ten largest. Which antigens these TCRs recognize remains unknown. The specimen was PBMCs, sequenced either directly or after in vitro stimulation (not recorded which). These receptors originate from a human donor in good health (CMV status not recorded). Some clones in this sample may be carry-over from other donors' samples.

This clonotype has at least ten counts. CDR3 protein: CASSLETSTDTQYF. CDR3 sequence (DNA): TGTGCCAGCAGCCTAGAGACTAGCACAGATACGCAGTATTTT. The chain uses TRBV7-8 and TRBJ2-3; no clear D. This CDR3 contains 14 residues. Germline CDR1 reads SGHVS; CDR2 reads FQNEAQ. V lost 5 bases to trimming and J lost 0 bases, with 9 bases between them.

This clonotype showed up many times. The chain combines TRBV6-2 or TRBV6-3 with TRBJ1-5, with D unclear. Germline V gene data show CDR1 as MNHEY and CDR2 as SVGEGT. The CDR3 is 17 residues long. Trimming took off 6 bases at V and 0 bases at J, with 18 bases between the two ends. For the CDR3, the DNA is TGTGCCAGCAGCCAAACCCGACACGTGTATAGCAATCAGCCCCAGCATTTT. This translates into CASSQTRHVYSNQPQHF.

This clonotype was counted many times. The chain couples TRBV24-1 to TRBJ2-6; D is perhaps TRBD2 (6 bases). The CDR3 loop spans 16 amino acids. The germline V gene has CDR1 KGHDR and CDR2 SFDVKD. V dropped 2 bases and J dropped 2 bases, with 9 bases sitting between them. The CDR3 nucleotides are TGTGCCACCAGTGATTCGGGGGTTGCTGGGGCCAACGTCCTGACTTTC. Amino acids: CATSDSGVAGANVLTF.